These T cell receptor beta chains were read from a single sample in a study of T cell responses to AZD1222 COVID-19 vaccine. The data were produced by immunoSEQ multiplex PCR, yet TCRdb's version contains in-frame clones alone and is incomplete. The sample lists roughly 80,000 clones; around four fifths were seen once. This specimen consisted of peripheral blood, obtained on day 0 of AZD1222 vaccination. Receptors were obtained from an adult in good health. Both conserved end residues are part of each CDR3. Each record gives: V gene, J gene, clone size, D gene, CDR3 DNA, CDR3 protein. A D gene is named only where the DNA matches it firmly. Size is omitted from some rows. Given values are once, few, many or a class for expanded clones.

>TRBV5-1|TRBJ2-7|.|TRBD2
TGCGCCAGCAGGGGCTTAGCGGGAAGATTGGACGAGCAGTACTTC
CASRGLAGRLDEQYF
>TRBV27|TRBJ1-1|.|TRBD1
TGTGCCAGCAGTCTAAACCGGGACAGGGCGGTAACTGAAGCTTTCTTT
CASSLNRDRAVTEAFF
>TRBV7-6|TRBJ2-2|.|TRBD2
TGTGCCAGCAGCTTAGTTGGCGGGGGAGACACCGGGGAGCTGTTTTTT
CASSLVGGGDTGELFF
>TRBV19|TRBJ1-6|.|TRBD1
TGTGCCAGTAGTATATCGGCCCCGGACAGGGGGAAATCACCCCTCCACTTT
CASSISAPDRGKSPLHF
>TRBV2|TRBJ1-1|.|.
TGTGCCAGCAGTGGGGACCGGGCGAACACTGAAGCTTTCTTT
CASSGDRANTEAFF
>TRBV9|TRBJ2-7|.|.
TGTGCCAGCAGCCCCGGGCAGGCGATCTCCTACGAGCAGTACTTC
CASSPGQAISYEQYF
>TRBV6-2/TRBV6-3|TRBJ2-1|few|TRBD1
TGTGCCAGCAGTGCGACTCCCGGGACAGGGGTCAATGAGCAGTTCTTC
CASSATPGTGVNEQFF
>TRBV2|TRBJ2-1|.|TRBD1
TGTGCCAGCAGTGGGACAGGGGGCGTGTGGTACAATGAGCAGTTCTTC
CASSGTGGVWYNEQFF
>TRBV7-9|TRBJ2-7|few|.
TGTGCGAGCAGCACCACCGGGACTGGCTACGAGCAGTACTTC
CASSTTGTGYEQYF
>TRBV6-5|TRBJ2-2|few|.
TGTGCCAGCAGTTACTCCTCCGACCGGAACACCGGGGAGCTGTTTTTT
CASSYSSDRNTGELFF
>TRBV25-1|TRBJ2-1|.|TRBD2
TGTGCCAGCAGTGAATCCCGGACTAGCGGGAGCGCTAACAATGAGCAGTTCTTC
CASSESRTSGSANNEQFF
>TRBV21-1|TRBJ2-7|few|.
TGTGCCAGGCCACAGGGTATTCACTACGAGCAGTACTTC
CARPQGIHYEQYF
>TRBV7-2|TRBJ2-3|once|.
TGTGCCAGCAGCTTAGCCAATACGCAGTATTTT
CASSLANTQYF
>TRBV7-9|TRBJ1-6|.|.
TGTGCCAGCAGCTTAGGGACCGCAAGAGATAATTCACCCCTCCACTTT
CASSLGTARDNSPLHF
>TRBV11-3|TRBJ2-3|few|TRBD2
TGTGCCAGCAGCCGCGGGACTAGCGGGGCAGATACGCAGTATTTT
CASSRGTSGADTQYF
>TRBV9|TRBJ1-2|once|TRBD1
TGTGCCAGCAGCGTCACAGGGGGGGCTTCTATGGACTACACCTTC
CASSVTGGASMDYTF
>TRBV6-6|TRBJ1-2|few|TRBD1
TGTGCCGCAACAGGGGCCTATGGCTACACCTTC
CAATGAYGYTF
>TRBV6-6|TRBJ1-6|.|.
TGTGCCAGCATAGCTGAGCAAGGGTCTTATAATTCACCCCTCCACTTT
CASIAEQGSYNSPLHF
>TRBV2|TRBJ2-3|.|TRBD1
TGTGCCAGCAGTGAGAGACGGGACAGGGGCTTATATACGCAGTATTTT
CASSERRDRGLYTQYF
>TRBV27|TRBJ2-7|.|.
TGTGCCAGCAGACGATCGACAGAGCCTTCATACTCCTACGAGCAGTACTTC
CASRRSTEPSYSYEQYF